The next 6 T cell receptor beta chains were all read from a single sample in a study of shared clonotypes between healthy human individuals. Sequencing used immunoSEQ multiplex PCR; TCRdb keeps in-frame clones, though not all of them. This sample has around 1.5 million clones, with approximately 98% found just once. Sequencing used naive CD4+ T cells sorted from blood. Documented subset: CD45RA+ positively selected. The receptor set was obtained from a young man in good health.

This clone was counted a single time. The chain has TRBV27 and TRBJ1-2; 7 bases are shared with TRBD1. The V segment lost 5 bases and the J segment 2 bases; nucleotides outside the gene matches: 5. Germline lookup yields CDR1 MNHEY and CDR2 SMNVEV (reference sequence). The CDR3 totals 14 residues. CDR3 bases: TGTGCCAGCAGTATACGGACAGGCAACTATGGCTACACCTTC. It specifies CASSIRTGNYGYTF.

The DNA for the CDR3 is TGTGCCAGCAAAAGAACGAGTAACACTGAAGCTTTCTTT. Protein: CASKRTSNTEAFF. J is TRBJ1-1 and V is TRBV2; D gene ambiguous. The germline V and J ends were trimmed by 7 bases and 2 bases, with 11 bases remaining between them. CDR3 size: 13 residues. CDR1 is SNHLY and CDR2 is FYNNEI in the germline V gene.

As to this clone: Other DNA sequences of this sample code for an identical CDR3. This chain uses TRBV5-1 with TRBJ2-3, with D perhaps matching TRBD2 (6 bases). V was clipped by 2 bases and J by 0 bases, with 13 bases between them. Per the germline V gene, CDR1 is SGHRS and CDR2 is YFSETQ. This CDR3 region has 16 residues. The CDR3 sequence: CASSLRGGTSTDTQYF. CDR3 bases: TGCGCCAGCAGCTTACGTGGGGGGACTAGCACAGATACGCAGTATTTT.

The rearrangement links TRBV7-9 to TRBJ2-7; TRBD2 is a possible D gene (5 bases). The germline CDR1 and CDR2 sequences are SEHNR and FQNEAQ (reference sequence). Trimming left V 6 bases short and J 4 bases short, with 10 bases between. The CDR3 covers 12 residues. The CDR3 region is CASRGDVYEQYF. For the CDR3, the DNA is TGTGCCAGCAGGGGAGATGTGTACGAGCAGTACTTC.

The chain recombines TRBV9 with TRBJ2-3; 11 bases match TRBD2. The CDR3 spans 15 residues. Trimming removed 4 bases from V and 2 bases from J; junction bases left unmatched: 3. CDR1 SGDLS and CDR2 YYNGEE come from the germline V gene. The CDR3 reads CASSLSGRATDTQYF. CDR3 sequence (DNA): TGTGCCAGCAGCCTTAGCGGGAGGGCCACAGATACGCAGTATTTT.

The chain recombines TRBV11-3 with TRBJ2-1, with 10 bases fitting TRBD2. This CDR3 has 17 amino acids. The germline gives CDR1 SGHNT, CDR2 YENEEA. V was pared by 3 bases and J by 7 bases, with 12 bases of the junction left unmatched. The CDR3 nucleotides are TGTGCCAGCAGCTTGCAAACCGGACTAGCGGAAGTAAATGAGCAGTTCTTC. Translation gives CASSLQTGLAEVNEQFF.